These 29 T cell receptor beta chains were all obtained from the same sample, sequenced in a study of CD8 T cells in Susac syndrome. The authors reverse transcribed roughly 0.45 to 1 ug RNA with random hexamers. TCRdb reprocessed the immunoSEQ multiplex PCR reads via MiXCR and lists one record per CDR3 protein. The table has 55,000 to 75,000 distinct CDR3 sequences, roughly 93% seen once; the top ten hold about 0.14%. Source material: CD4+ T cells from PBMCs. These receptors were collected from a human donor with Susac syndrome.

The chain couples TRBV7-9 to TRBJ1-5; unclear D gene. From germline, CDR1 is SEHNR and CDR2 FQNEAQ (reference sequence). With 5 bases removed from V and 6 bases from J, the gap between germline ends came to 11 bases. This CDR3 has 13 amino acids. The CDR3 sequence is CASSPPNRQPQHF. The CDR3 nucleotides are TGTGCCAGCAGCCCCCCTAACCGTCAGCCCCAGCATTTT.

This sequence joins TRBV5-6 and TRBJ2-1, with 11 bases aligning to TRBD1. Germline V CDR1 and CDR2: SGHDT, YYEEEE. The CDR3 is 13 residues long. Unmatched junction bases numbered 3, after V lost 8 bases and J lost 5 bases. CDR3 coding DNA: TGTGCCAGTGGGACAGGGGGTAACAATGAGCAGTTCTTC. Amino acids: CASGTGGNNEQFF.

The rearrangement joins TRBV7-6 to TRBJ1-1, with D hard to call. CDR3 size: 15 residues. The V end lost 0 bases, the J end lost 4 bases, and 12 bases lay between the germline ends. Germline loops: CDR1 SGHVS, CDR2 FNYEAQ. The CDR3 loop is CASSLALGGSTEAFF. The DNA of the CDR3 is TGTGCCAGCAGCTTAGCACTAGGAGGGTCCACTGAAGCTTTCTTT.

The V and J genes are TRBV5-1 and TRBJ2-7, with D hard to call. Germline V gene sequence: CDR1 SGHRS, CDR2 YFSETQ. The ends were cut back, 1 base at V and 2 bases at J, with 13 bases in the middle. This CDR3 is built from 15 residues. CDR3 residues: CASSLYTRDPYEQYF. Here the CDR3 DNA reads TGCGCCAGCAGCTTGTATACCCGTGACCCCTACGAGCAGTACTTC.

The chain combines TRBV3-1 with TRBJ2-7; the match to TRBD2 covers 8 bases. CDR1 is LGHDT and CDR2 is YNNKEL in the germline V gene (reference sequence). With 2 bases clipped from V and 0 bases from J, the junction kept 0 bases outside the gene matches. The CDR3 is 14 residues long. CDR3 loop: CASSQSGSSYEQYF. CDR3 bases: TGTGCCAGCAGCCAAAGCGGGAGCTCCTACGAGCAGTACTTC.

V gene TRBV24-1 combines with J gene TRBJ2-2; maybe TRBD1 (6 bases). This CDR3 is built from 14 residues. Germline CDR1 is KGHDR and CDR2 is SFDVKD. V lost 3 bases and J 6 bases, leaving 10 bases between the germline ends. The CDR3 coding sequence is TGTGCCACCAGTGATACCAGGGGTCCCGGGGAGCTGTTTTTT. This gives the protein CATSDTRGPGELFF.

This rearrangement joins TRBV20-1 to TRBJ2-3; 8 bases map to TRBD2. The germline gives CDR1 DFQATT, CDR2 SNEGSKA (reference sequence). This CDR3 contains 15 residues. Trimming at V came to 6 bases and at J to 5 bases, leaving 13 bases not matched to a gene. CDR3: CSARRRGALIDTQYF. The CDR3 DNA reads TGCAGTGCCAGGCGGCGGGGGGCCTTGATAGATACGCAGTATTTT.

The rearrangement joins TRBV5-1 to TRBJ2-3, with TRBD1 as a possible D gene (5 bases). CDR3 length: 16 residues. Trimming pared 4 bases from V and 9 bases from J, leaving 24 bases between. CDR1 is SGHRS and CDR2 is YFSETQ in the germline V gene. The CDR3 DNA is TGCGCCAGCAGCCCGAGGACAACTCCTACCATCGGGACGCAGTATTTT. This codes for CASSPRTTPTIGTQYF.

The chain has TRBV30 and TRBJ1-5; D not certain. Germline CDR1 and CDR2: GTSNPN and SVGIG (reference sequence). The V gene lost 0 bases and the J gene lost 7 bases, with 10 bases spanning the gap. This CDR3 region has 13 residues. The CDR3 loop is CAWSVSESQPQHF. CDR3 nucleotides: TGTGCCTGGAGTGTTTCAGAATCACAGCCCCAGCATTTT. Full variable domain (rest looked up from reference TRBV30 and TRBJ1-5): SQTIHQWPATLVQPVGSPLSLECTVEGTSNPNLYWYRQAAGRGLQLLFYSVGIGQISSEVPQNLSASRPQDRQFILSSKKLLLSDSGFYLCAWSVSESQPQHFGDGTRLSIL.

This rearrangement joins TRBV28 to TRBJ2-3; TRBD2 agrees at 9 bases. With V trimmed by 4 bases and J by 0 bases, 8 bases remained unmatched. In germline, CDR1 is MDHEN, CDR2 SYDVKM. CDR3 length equals 17 residues. The CDR3 here is CASSSPRTSASTDTQYF. The CDR3 DNA sequence: TGTGCCAGCAGTTCACCTCGGACTAGCGCCAGCACAGATACGCAGTATTTT.

The chain uses TRBV9 and TRBJ2-4; TRBD1 might be the D (5 bases). CDR3 length: 15 residues. The germline V gene has CDR1 SGDLS and CDR2 YYNGEE. Trimming removed 0 bases at V and 6 bases at J, with 13 bases between. The CDR3: CASSVDLGVLNIQYF. In nucleotides, the CDR3 is TGTGCCAGCAGCGTAGACTTAGGGGTTTTAAACATTCAGTACTTC.

The chain uses TRBV6-5 and TRBJ1-1; D call uncertain. There are 15 residues in the CDR3. Germline CDR1 MNHEY, CDR2 SVGAGI. Trimming took 8 bases from V and 0 from J, leaving 16 bases between them. The CDR3 region has the DNA TGTGCCAGCGAAGCCTCCCCTCCCCTGAACACTGAAGCTTTCTTT. Translating it yields CASEASPPLNTEAFF.

V usage is TRBV6-2 or TRBV6-3 and J usage is TRBJ2-1; D call uncertain. This CDR3 comprises 13 residues. Germline values: CDR1 MNHEY, CDR2 SVGEGT. V shed 6 bases and J shed 4 bases, with 10 bases lying between them. In DNA form, the CDR3 reads TGTGCCAGCAGGGATGGATTATACAATGAGCAGTTCTTC. It specifies CASRDGLYNEQFF.

This clonotype was picked up one time. The chain carries TRBV2 and TRBJ1-1, with a possible D match to TRBD1 (6 bases). The V and J ends lost 6 bases and 1 base respectively, with 12 bases between them. The CDR3 sequence is 14 residues long. Germline V gives CDR1 SNHLY, CDR2 FYNNEI. Here the CDR3 reads CASRNSQGNTEAFF. CDR3 DNA: TGTGCCAGCAGAAACTCACAGGGGAACACTGAAGCTTTCTTT.

The V and J genes are TRBV28 and TRBJ2-3; 7 nucleotides align to TRBD2. V was pared by 3 bases and J by 6 bases, with 12 bases of the junction left unmatched. The CDR3 is 16 amino acids. Germline assignment: CDR1 MDHEN and CDR2 SYDVKM. The CDR3, as DNA: TGTGCCAGCAGTTTGGGAGCGGGGCTAAAACGGGATACGCAGTATTTT. Translating it yields CASSLGAGLKRDTQYF.

The chain carries TRBV14 and TRBJ1-2; D is perhaps TRBD1 (5 bases). The germline gives CDR1 SGHDN, CDR2 FVKESK. CDR3 length: 17 amino acids. The V end was cut by 0 bases, the J end by 0 bases, with 14 bases between. The CDR3 coding sequence is TGTGCCAGCAGCCAAGACCCCCGACAGCCCTCTAACTATGGCTACACCTTC. Its translation is CASSQDPRQPSNYGYTF.

The CDR3 region has the DNA TGTGCCAGCAGCCAGGGTAACTATGGCTACACCTTC. This encodes CASSQGNYGYTF. V gene TRBV5-5 combines with J gene TRBJ1-2; a possible D gene is TRBD1 (5 bases). Germline assignment: CDR1 SGHKS and CDR2 YYEKEE (reference sequence). The V and J ends lost 4 bases and 1 base respectively, with 5 bases between them. This CDR3 region has 12 residues.

The CDR3 protein is CASSPQGAAHNEQFF. The CDR3 coding sequence is TGTGCCAGCAGCCCGCAGGGGGCGGCACACAATGAGCAGTTCTTC. The rearrangement joins TRBV7-3 to TRBJ2-1, with 8 positions matching TRBD1. The length of the CDR3 is 15 residues. Germline V gene data show CDR1 as SGHTA and CDR2 as FQGTGA. V was clipped by 5 bases and J by 5 bases; unmatched bases: 8.

This chain links TRBV7-6 with TRBJ1-2; possibly TRBD1 for D (6 bases). The CDR3 consists of 13 residues. V dropped 5 bases and J dropped 2 bases, with 9 bases sitting between them. CDR1 is SGHVS and CDR2 is FNYEAQ in the germline V gene. The CDR3 bases are TGTGCCAGCAGCCCTACAGGGAACTATGGCTACACCTTC. This translates into CASSPTGNYGYTF.

This chain links TRBV28 with TRBJ2-3; D is uncertain. CDR3 size: 11 residues. V lost 4 bases and J lost 4, with 3 bases in between. CDR1 and CDR2 from the germline V gene are MDHEN and SYDVKM. CDR3 in DNA: TGTGCCAGCAGTTCCCCAGATACGCAGTATTTT. Its translation: CASSSPDTQYF.

This rearrangement joins TRBV27 to TRBJ2-7; possible D gene TRBD1, 6 bases. The CDR3 is 15 residues long. Germline V gene data show CDR1 as MNHEY and CDR2 as SMNVEV (reference sequence). Trimming stripped 5 bases from V and 3 bases from J, with 17 bases between. Here the CDR3 reads CASSAVPDSLYEQYF. The CDR3 nucleotides are TGTGCCAGCAGTGCAGTCCCGGACAGCCTCTACGAGCAGTACTTC.

The chain combines TRBV28 with TRBJ1-3; a weak D match, TRBD1 (5 bases). CDR3 length: 14 residues. Per germline, CDR1 MDHEN and CDR2 SYDVKM. Trimming shortened V by 0 bases and J by 2 bases, and 5 bases separated the two germline ends. The CDR3 DNA is TGTGCCAGCAGTTTATGGGACACTGGAAACACCATATATTTT. Amino acid sequence: CASSLWDTGNTIYF.

V is TRBV20-1 and J is TRBJ1-5, with TRBD1 matching over 8 bases. Germline-derived CDR1 and CDR2 are DFQATT and SNEGSKA (reference sequence). V lost 3 bases to trimming and J lost 0 bases; unmatched junction nucleotides: 4. CDR3 length: 15 amino acids. The CDR3 DNA is TGCAGTGCTAGGAAGACAGGGGTTAGCAATCAGCCCCAGCATTTT. It specifies CSARKTGVSNQPQHF.

This clonotype was seen once. The chain uses TRBV6-5 and TRBJ1-4; D unclear. Germline assignment: CDR1 MNHEY and CDR2 SVGAGI. V gave up 4 bases and J gave up 8 bases, with 11 bases separating them. The CDR3 is 13 residues long. CDR3 in amino acids: CASSSRLGEKLFF. CDR3 nucleotide sequence: TGTGCCAGCAGTTCCCGTTTGGGGGAAAAACTGTTTTTT.

This chain uses TRBV9 with TRBJ2-5; the match to TRBD1 covers 7 bases. From germline, CDR1 is SGDLS and CDR2 YYNGEE. The CDR3 covers 16 residues. The V gene end was trimmed by 0 bases and the J gene end by 4 bases; junction bases not matched to a gene: 9. In DNA form, the CDR3 reads TGTGCCAGCAGCGTAGAGGACAGGCCGGCGGGAGAGACCCAGTACTTC. Its translation: CASSVEDRPAGETQYF.

This sequence joins TRBV28 and TRBJ1-2; possible D gene TRBD1, 6 bases. Looked up from germline, CDR1 is MDHEN and CDR2 is SYDVKM. The CDR3 is 11 amino acids. The CDR3 DNA is TGTGTAGTGGGGGGCTCCTATGGCTACACCTTC. This codes for CVVGGSYGYTF.

This clonotype was recorded once. The chain couples TRBV28 to TRBJ1-6; D gene ambiguous. Germline V gives CDR1 MDHEN, CDR2 SYDVKM. The CDR3 is 14 amino acids. Trimming took off 3 bases at V and 5 bases at J, with 8 bases between the two ends. The CDR3 DNA follows: TGTGCCAGCAGTTTCGGCGCGAATAATTCACCCCTCCACTTT. This encodes CASSFGANNSPLHF.

The J gene is TRBJ2-3, the V gene TRBV12-3 or TRBV12-4, with 7 nucleotides matching TRBD1. The CDR3 loop spans 17 amino acids. V lost 4 bases and J lost 2; bases outside the gene matches: 12. The CDR3 is CASSSGKQGQITDTQYF. The CDR3 bases are TGTGCCAGCAGTTCGGGAAAACAGGGGCAGATCACAGATACGCAGTATTTT.

The chain has TRBV12-3 or TRBV12-4 and TRBJ2-5, with D uncertain. CDR3 length: 14 amino acids. Trimming pared 9 bases from V and 1 base from J, leaving 15 bases between. The CDR3 DNA reads as TGTGCCAGTACTCGAAGGCAGTTCCAAGAGACCCAGTACTTC. This gives the protein CASTRRQFQETQYF.